The T cell receptor beta chain described here comes from a study of control samples from healthy donors and cancer patients. Looked up from germline, CDR1 is LGHDT and CDR2 is YNNKEL (reference sequence). Trimming removed 4 bases from V and 0 bases from J; junction bases left unmatched: 5. The CDR3 covers 16 residues. Libraries were prepared by immunoSEQ multiplex PCR; TCRdb keeps only in-frame clonotypes and omits some of them. The table includes 150,000 or so clones, roughly 90% detected once. The chain uses TRBV3-1 (or the pseudogene TRBV3-2) and TRBJ1-1; 10 bases align to TRBD1. Sequenced sample: blood. The TCR sequence derives from a woman in her 30s in good health. The CDR3 DNA reads TGTGCCAGCAGCCGCGGACAGGGGGAGATGAACACTGAAGCTTTCTTT. As protein: CASSRGQGEMNTEAFF.